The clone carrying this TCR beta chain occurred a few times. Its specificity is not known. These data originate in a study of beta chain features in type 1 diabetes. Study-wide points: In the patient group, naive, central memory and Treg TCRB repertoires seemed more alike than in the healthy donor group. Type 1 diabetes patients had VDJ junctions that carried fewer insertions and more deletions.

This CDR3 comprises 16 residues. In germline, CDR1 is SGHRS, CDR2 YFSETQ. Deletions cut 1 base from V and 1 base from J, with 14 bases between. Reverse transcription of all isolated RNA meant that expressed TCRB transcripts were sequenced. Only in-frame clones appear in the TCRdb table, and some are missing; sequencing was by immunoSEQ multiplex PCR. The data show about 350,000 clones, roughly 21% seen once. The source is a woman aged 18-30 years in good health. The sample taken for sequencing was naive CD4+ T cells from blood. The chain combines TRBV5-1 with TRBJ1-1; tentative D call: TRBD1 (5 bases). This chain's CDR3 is CASSLLGRDSNTEAFF. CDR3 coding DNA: TGCGCCAGCAGCTTGTTAGGGAGGGACTCGAACACTGAAGCTTTCTTT.